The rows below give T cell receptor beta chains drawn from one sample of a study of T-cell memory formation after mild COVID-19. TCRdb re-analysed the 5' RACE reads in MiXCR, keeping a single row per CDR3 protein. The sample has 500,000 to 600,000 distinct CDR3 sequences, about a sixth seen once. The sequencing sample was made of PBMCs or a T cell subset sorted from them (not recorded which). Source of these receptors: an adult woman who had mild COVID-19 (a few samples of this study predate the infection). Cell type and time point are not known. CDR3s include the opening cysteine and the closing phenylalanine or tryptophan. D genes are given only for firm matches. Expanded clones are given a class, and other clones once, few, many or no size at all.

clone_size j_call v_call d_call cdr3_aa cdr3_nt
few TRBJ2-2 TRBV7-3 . CASSLTGSRTGELFF TGTGCCAGCAGCTTAACGGGGTCGCGGACCGGGGAGCTGTTTTTT
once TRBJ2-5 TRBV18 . CASSPGIIQETQYF TGTGCCAGCTCACCGGGGATTATCCAAGAGACCCAGTACTTC
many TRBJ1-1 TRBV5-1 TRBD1 CASSWTGENTEAFF TGCGCCAGCAGCTGGACAGGGGAGAACACTGAAGCTTTCTTT
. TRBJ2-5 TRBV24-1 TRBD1 CATSRSGGGETQYF TGTGCCACCAGCCGGTCAGGGGGCGGTGAGACCCAGTACTTC
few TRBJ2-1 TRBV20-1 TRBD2 CSARDRASGMYNEQFF TGCAGTGCTAGAGATCGGGCTAGCGGGATGTACAATGAGCAGTTCTTC
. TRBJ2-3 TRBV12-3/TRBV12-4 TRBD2 CASSSGRADTDKQYF TGTGCCAGCAGTAGCGGGAGGGCCGACACAGATAAGCAGTATTTT
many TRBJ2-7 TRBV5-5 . CASSLAGGNEQYF TGTGCCAGCAGCTTGGCTGGGGGGAACGAGCAGTACTTC
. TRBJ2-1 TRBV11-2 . CASSLYLGGGQDEQFF TGTGCCAGCAGCCTATACCTTGGGGGAGGCCAGGATGAGCAGTTCTTC
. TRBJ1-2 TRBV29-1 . CSVDQGIPYGYTF TGCAGCGTTGACCAGGGGATCCCCTATGGCTACACCTTC
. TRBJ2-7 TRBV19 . CASSIGGGQYEQYF TGTGCCAGTAGTATTGGAGGGGGCCAGTACGAGCAGTACTTC
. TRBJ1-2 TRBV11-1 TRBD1 CASSLVGQGINGYTF TGTGCCAGCAGCTTAGTGGGACAGGGGATCAATGGCTACACCTTC
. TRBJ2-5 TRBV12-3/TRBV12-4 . CASSPRESETQYF TGTGCCAGCTCGCCCCGGGAATCAGAGACCCAGTACTTC
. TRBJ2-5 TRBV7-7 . CASSPAGSQETQYF TGTGCTAGCAGCCCCGCGGGATCTCAAGAGACCCAGTACTTC
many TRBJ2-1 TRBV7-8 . CASSLGGLAEGGNEQFF TGTGCCAGCAGCTTAGGGGGCTTGGCGGAGGGAGGCAATGAGCAGTTCTTC
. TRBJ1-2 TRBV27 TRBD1 CASSLSITGDYYGYTF TGTGCCAGCAGTTTATCGATCACAGGGGATTACTATGGCTACACCTTC
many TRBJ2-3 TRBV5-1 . CASSLGGVTDTQYF TGTGCCAGCAGCTTAGGGGGGGTTACAGATACGCAGTATTTT
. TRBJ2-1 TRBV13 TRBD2 CASSSRGIAGNEQFF TGTGCCAGCAGCTCCCGCGGGATAGCGGGCAATGAGCAGTTCTTC
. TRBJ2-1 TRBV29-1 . CSVEEVRVGQFF TGCAGCGTTGAAGAGGTTCGGGTCGGGCAGTTCTTC
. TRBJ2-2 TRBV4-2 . CASSQDYRDTGELFF TGTGCCAGCAGCCAAGATTACCGGGACACCGGGGAGCTGTTTTTT
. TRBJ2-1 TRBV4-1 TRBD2 CASSQGVLRGSGYGNEQFF TGCGCCAGCAGCCAAGGGGTCCTGCGGGGGTCAGGGTATGGCAATGAGCAGTTCTTC
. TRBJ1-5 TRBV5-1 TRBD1 CASSLSPGGGTSNQPQHF TGCGCCAGCAGCTTGTCCCCGGGAGGGGGCACGAGCAATCAGCCCCAGCATTTT
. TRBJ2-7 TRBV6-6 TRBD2 CASSYSLAGEIVQYF TGTGCCAGCAGTTACTCGCTAGCGGGAGAGATTGTGCAGTACTTC
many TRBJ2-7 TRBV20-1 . CSARGVRDAYEQYF TGCAGTGCTAGAGGGGTCCGGGACGCCTACGAGCAGTACTTC
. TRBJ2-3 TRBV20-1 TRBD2 CSARDKFFSGPPFLNTDTQYF TGCAGTGCTAGAGACAAGTTTTTTAGCGGGCCCCCTTTTCTAAACACAGATACGCAGTATTTT
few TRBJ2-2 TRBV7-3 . CASSFDGSTGELFF TGTGCCAGCAGCTTCGATGGGAGCACCGGGGAGCTGTTTTTT
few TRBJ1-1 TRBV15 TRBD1 CATSTTGTGEPTEAFF TGTGCCACCAGCACCACCGGGACAGGGGAACCCACTGAAGCTTTCTTT
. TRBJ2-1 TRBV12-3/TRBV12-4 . CASGSPRGEQLF TGTGCCAGCGGATCCCCACGTGGGGAGCAGTTATTC
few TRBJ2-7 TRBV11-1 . CASSRYTGAYEQYF TGTGCCAGCAGCCGTTACACCGGGGCCTACGAGCAGTACTTC
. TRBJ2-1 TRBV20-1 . CSATFPEDNEQFF TGCAGTGCGACCTTTCCGGAGGACAATGAGCAGTTCTTC
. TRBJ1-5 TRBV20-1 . CSAVTGRGTQQPQHF TGCAGTGCTGTGACAGGAAGGGGGACTCAACAGCCCCAGCATTTT
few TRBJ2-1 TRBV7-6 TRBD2 CASSLSASSGQFF TGTGCCAGCAGCTTAAGTGCGTCTAGCGGGCAGTTCTTC
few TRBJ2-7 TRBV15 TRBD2 CATSRDKLAGAGEQYF TGTGCCACCAGCAGAGATAAACTAGCGGGAGCCGGCGAGCAGTACTTC
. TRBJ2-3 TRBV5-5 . CASSLLFADTQYF TGTGCCAGCAGCCTCTTGTTTGCAGATACGCAGTATTTT
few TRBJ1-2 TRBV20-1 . CSARVKAGLYGYTF TGCAGTGCTAGAGTTAAGGCAGGTCTCTATGGCTACACCTTC
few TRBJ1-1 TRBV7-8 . CASSLGSGLAFF TGTGCCAGCAGCTTAGGGTCGGGGCTGGCTTTCTTT
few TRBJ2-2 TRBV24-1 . CATSLGGGTGELFF TGTGCCACCAGCCTCGGAGGGGGCACCGGGGAGCTGTTTTTT
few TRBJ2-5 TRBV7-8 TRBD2 CASSLGVWGGGTEETQYF TGTGCCAGCAGCTTAGGGGTCTGGGGCGGGGGGACTGAAGAGACCCAGTACTTC
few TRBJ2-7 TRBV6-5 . CASSYRADYEQYF TGTGCCAGCAGTTACCGAGCCGATTACGAGCAGTACTTC
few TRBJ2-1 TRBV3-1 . CASSQGGSSGEQFF TGTGCCAGCAGCCAAGGTGGCTCGTCCGGCGAGCAGTTCTTC
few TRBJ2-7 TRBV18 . CASSRDSPSEQYF TGTGCCAGCTCCCGGGACTCTCCAAGCGAGCAGTACTTC
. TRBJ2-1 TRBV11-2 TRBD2 CASSLALAGGLNEQFF TGTGCCAGCAGCTTAGCCCTAGCGGGGGGGCTGAATGAGCAGTTCTTC
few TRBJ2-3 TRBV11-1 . CASSLGGFAGATDTQYF TGTGCCAGCAGCTTAGGAGGGTTTGCAGGAGCAACAGATACGCAGTATTTT
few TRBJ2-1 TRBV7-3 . CASSPGTGEQFF TGTGCCAGCAGCCCCGGGACTGGTGAGCAGTTCTTC
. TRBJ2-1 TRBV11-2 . CASSLLTRRNEQFF TGTGCCAGCAGCTTGTTGACTAGGAGGAATGAGCAGTTCTTC
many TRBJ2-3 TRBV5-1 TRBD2 CASSLAGRPDTQYF TGCGCCAGCTCACTAGCGGGGAGGCCAGATACGCAGTATTTT
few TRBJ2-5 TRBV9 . CASSEETTYQETQYF TGTGCCAGCAGCGAAGAGACAACGTACCAAGAGACCCAGTACTTC
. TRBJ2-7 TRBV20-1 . CSATAASYEQYF TGCAGTGCTACCGCGGCTTCCTACGAGCAGTACTTC
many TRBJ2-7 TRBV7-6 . CASSLSREPYYEQYF TGTGCCAGCAGCTTATCCCGAGAACCCTACTACGAGCAGTACTTC
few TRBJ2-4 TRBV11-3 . CASSSQGGKNIQYF TGTGCCAGCAGCTCCCAGGGAGGCAAAAACATTCAGTACTTC
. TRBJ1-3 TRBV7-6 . CASSANRAGNTIYF TGTGCCAGCAGCGCTAACAGGGCTGGAAACACCATATATTTT
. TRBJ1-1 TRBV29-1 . CSVGEGVNTEAFF TGCAGCGTTGGGGAAGGGGTAAACACTGAAGCTTTCTTT
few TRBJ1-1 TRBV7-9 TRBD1 CASSTGETEAFF TGTGCCAGCAGCACAGGGGAAACTGAAGCTTTCTTT
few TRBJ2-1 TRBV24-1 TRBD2 CATSDWTSGSLSRNEQFF TGTGCCACCAGTGATTGGACTAGCGGGAGTCTTTCCCGCAATGAGCAGTTCTTC
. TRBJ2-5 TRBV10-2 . CASSESGTVRGETQYF TGCGCCAGCAGTGAGTCCGGGACGGTGAGAGGGGAGACCCAGTACTTC
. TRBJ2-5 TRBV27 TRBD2 CASRVLAGGQETQYF TGTGCCAGCAGGGTACTAGCGGGAGGGCAAGAGACCCAGTACTTC
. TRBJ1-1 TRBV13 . CASSSSLWDTEAFF TGTGCCAGCAGCTCCTCCTTATGGGACACTGAAGCTTTCTTT
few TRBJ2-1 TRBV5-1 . CASSLQGGGTNEQFF TGCGCCAGCAGCCTCCAAGGTGGGGGGACCAATGAGCAGTTCTTC